A single T cell receptor (beta chain) is shown here with its context. Only a few counts were recorded for this clone. This receptor's antigen is unknown. Nothing much larger sits one base from this clone, and base qualities are not available. The data were taken from a study of T cells and copy number aberrations in small-cell lung cancer (dated by TCRdb to about 2021). As for the study more broadly: Whole-exome sequencing of the same tumor regions was paired with TCR repertoire sequencing so that T cell metrics could be related to mutations and copy number aberrations. Tumor TCR data existed for under 20 patients, and roughly 15 patients had TCR data from both tumor tissue and normal tissue. Paper-wide results and their limitations: Every specimen was formalin-fixed paraffin-embedded tissue, a material known to introduce sequencing artifacts. The study was limited by a small sample size because surgical resection is uncommon in small-cell lung cancer, and validation of the findings is required. Tumors had lower T-cell density, richness and clonality than adjacent lung tissue, but the difference in density was not significant.

The immunoSEQ hsTCRB Kit, with multiplexed V- and J-gene primers, was used to amplify TCR-beta CDR3 regions from genomic DNA. Unique DNA barcodes were added in a second PCR, and the samples were pooled together with a negative control and a positive control. An Illumina MiSeq running a 150-cycle paired-end protocol was used to sequence the pooled TCR-beta libraries. The paper's data handling went like this. Raw sequencing data were processed by Adaptive Biotechnologies into a report containing normalized, annotated TCR-beta repertoires. T-cell density was calculated by normalizing TCR-beta templates to usable DNA, with usable DNA estimated through amplification of housekeeping genes. Richness was defined as the count of unique rearrangements, and clonality was defined as 1 minus Pielou's evenness. What TCRdb holds here is the immuneACCESS table cut down to in-frame rearrangements. Part of the clones is not present; checked against another copy, under half of the missing clones reflect an unresolved V gene, and the others are unexplained. V and J calls and clone size follow that table, whereas D and trimming were derived from the DNA. The sample has 1,500 to 2,000 clones on record, around 81% of them singletons. 6.2% of the sample is taken by the ten largest.

The donors were limited-stage small-cell lung cancer patients who had surgical resection in Hangzhou, China, between about 2007 and 2020. All donors had upfront surgery without preoperative chemotherapy or radiotherapy, and none received immunotherapy before or after surgery. Each of the 15 to 20 patients in the sequenced cohort was a smoker or a heavy second-hand smoker. Adjacent normal lung was collected at least 2 cm from the tumor margin and was confirmed morphologically free of malignant cells by two pathologists. To characterize heterogeneity of the T cell repertoire, the study applied multi-region TCR-beta sequencing to resected limited-stage small-cell lung cancers and to tumor-adjacent lung tissue. The AllPrep DNA/RNA FFPE Kit (Qiagen) was used to extract genomic DNA from the FFPE tissue. Including the terminal cysteine and phenylalanine, the CDR3 comprises 13 residues. The read is trimmed to its CDR3 DNA, 39 bases read in frame from base 1. The germline ends are 9 bases apart after V is trimmed by 4 bases and J by 3 bases. CDR1 SGHAT and CDR2 FQNNGV are derived from the germline V gene.

The sequence came from a man aged 55 to 70 with small cell lung cancer. Sequences were obtained from normal tissue next to the tumor. The rearranged chain carries TRBV11-2 and TRBJ1-2, with the D gene not clear enough to name. The DNA sequence follows: TGTGCCAGCAGCTCTGACGGATACTATGGCTACACCTTC. Its protein reads: CASSSDGYYGYTF.